What follows are 21 T cell receptor beta chains derived from one specimen sequenced in a study of shared clonotypes between healthy human individuals. Sequencing used immunoSEQ multiplex PCR; TCRdb keeps in-frame clones, though not all of them. The sample comprises roughly 2 million clones, approximately 96% of which are singletons, and over 0.1% rests with the top ten. The sample comprised naive CD4+ T cells sorted from blood. Subset here: CD45RA+ positively selected. Every receptor here comes from a man aged 18 to 35 in good health.

The chain is built from TRBV5-4 and TRBJ2-7; the D gene is possibly TRBD2 (6 bases). The CDR3 contains 16 residues. Trimming pared 4 bases from V and 0 bases from J, leaving 17 bases between. Germline V gene sequence: CDR1 SGHNT, CDR2 YYREEE (reference sequence). The CDR3 DNA reads TGTGCCAGCAGCCCCCAGGTGGGCGGGGTCTCCTACGAGCAGTACTTC. As protein: CASSPQVGGVSYEQYF.

The chain couples TRBV6-1 to TRBJ2-2; TRBD1 matches 7 bases. Germline values: CDR1 MNHNS, CDR2 SASEGT. CDR3 length: 14 amino acids. With 7 bases clipped from V and 4 bases from J, the junction kept 6 bases outside the gene matches. The CDR3 reads CASTGQLTTGELFF. CDR3 nucleotides: TGTGCCAGCACGGGACAGCTGACCACCGGGGAGCTGTTTTTT.

This sequence joins TRBV10-3 and TRBJ2-1; D gene unclear. Germline V gene lookup returns CDR1 ENHRY and CDR2 SYGVKD. This CDR3 is 11 amino acids long. Trimming took off 11 bases at V and 10 bases at J, with 15 bases between the two ends. The CDR3 DNA reads as TGTGCCTCCTCCGGAACCGCGGAGCAGTTCTTC. It codes for CASSGTAEQFF.

The chain couples TRBV4-1 to TRBJ2-4, with 13 bases fitting TRBD2. V gave up 0 bases and J gave up 0 bases; unmatched junction bases: 8. The CDR3 has 20 residues. The germline V gene has CDR1 MGHRA and CDR2 YSYEKL. CDR3 in amino acids: CASSQDGTSGILLAKNIQYF. For the CDR3, the DNA is TGCGCCAGCAGCCAAGATGGGACTAGCGGGATACTCCTAGCCAAAAACATTCAGTACTTC.

Regarding this clone: Other DNA variants within this sample encode the same CDR3. This chain connects TRBV7-2 to TRBJ1-1; tentatively, D is TRBD1 (5 bases). Germline CDR1 is SGHTA and CDR2 is FQGNSA. Deletions cut 3 bases from V and 5 bases from J, with 10 bases between. The CDR3 contains 13 residues. The chain's CDR3 is CASSFRGGTEAFF. As DNA, the CDR3 is TGTGCCAGCAGCTTCCGGGGGGGTACTGAAGCTTTCTTT. Together with reference TRBV7-2 and TRBJ1-1, the CDR3 gives the full variable domain: GAGVSQSPSNKVTEKGKDVELRCDPISGHTALYWYRQSLGQGLEFLIYFQGNSAPDKSGLPSDRFSAERTGGSVSTLTIQRTQQEDSAVYLCASSFRGGTEAFFGQGTRLTVV.

V usage is TRBV2 and J usage is TRBJ1-2; D may be TRBD1 (6 bases). The CDR3 is 11 residues long. CDR1 is SNHLY, CDR2 FYNNEI, per germline. CDR3 residues: CYLGAGYGYTF. CDR3 coding DNA: TGTTATCTGGGGGCTGGGTATGGCTACACCTTC.

V usage is TRBV7-3 and J usage is TRBJ2-7, with 8 bases that match TRBD1. Losses at the gene ends were 1 base for V and 3 bases for J; bases not matched to a gene: 11. The germline V gene encodes CDR1 SGHTA and CDR2 FQGTGA. The CDR3 is 17 amino acids. The CDR3 spells CASSLSWKQGVIYEQYF. In DNA form, the CDR3 reads TGTGCCAGCAGCTTAAGTTGGAAACAGGGGGTAATCTACGAGCAGTACTTC.

The chain employs TRBV2 and TRBJ1-2; 7 bases line up with TRBD1. Germline values: CDR1 SNHLY, CDR2 FYNNEI. V shed 8 bases and J 6 bases; nucleotides not matched to a gene: 15. The CDR3 sequence is 15 residues long. CDR3: CASAVNRDRQNGYTF. Here the CDR3 DNA reads TGTGCCAGCGCAGTAAACCGGGACAGACAAAATGGCTACACCTTC.

J is TRBJ2-2 and V is TRBV4-1; D may be TRBD2 (5 bases). The CDR3 has 14 amino acids. The germline V gene encodes CDR1 MGHRA and CDR2 YSYEKL. Trimming took 0 bases from V and 7 from J, leaving 9 bases between them. CDR3 protein: CASSQDRGIGELFF. CDR3 nucleotide sequence: TGCGCCAGCAGCCAAGATCGGGGAATCGGGGAGCTGTTTTTT.

This clone has a single count. The rearrangement uses TRBV28 and TRBJ1-2; tentatively, D is TRBD1 (6 bases). Germline CDR1 MDHEN, CDR2 SYDVKM. The V end lost 5 bases, the J end lost 5 bases, and 18 bases lay between the germline ends. There are 15 residues in the CDR3. CDR3 loop: CASSRGSAGDYGYTF. CDR3 bases: TGTGCCAGCAGTCGGGGGTCGGCAGGGGATTATGGCTACACCTTC.

The V and J genes are TRBV2 and TRBJ2-3; weak D call: TRBD2 (5 bases). Germline V gene lookup returns CDR1 SNHLY and CDR2 FYNNEI. This CDR3 region has 12 residues. V was shortened by 4 bases and J by 8 bases, with 10 bases between the two germline ends. The DNA of the CDR3 is TGTGCCAGCAGTGGGGAGTTCGGTACGCAGTATTTT. Its protein is CASSGEFGTQYF. The full variable domain, its missing parts supplied by reference TRBV2 and TRBJ2-3, is EPEVTQTPSHQVTQMGQEVILRCVPISNHLYFYWYRQILGQKVEFLVSFYNNEISEKSEIFDDQFSVERPDGSNFTLKIRSTKLEDSAMYFCASSGEFGTQYFGPGTRLTVL.

This clone appeared a single time. The chain has TRBV9 and TRBJ1-1; D unresolved. The CDR3 loop spans 13 amino acids. The germline V gene has CDR1 SGDLS and CDR2 YYNGEE. Trimming shortened V by 0 bases and J by 1 base, and 4 bases separated the two germline ends. The CDR3 reads CASSVERNTEAFF. The CDR3 DNA is TGTGCCAGCAGCGTAGAAAGGAACACTGAAGCTTTCTTT.

This clone was found once. The chain has TRBV5-1 and TRBJ1-1, with D uncertain. V lost 5 bases and J lost 1, with 12 bases in between. CDR1 and CDR2 from the germline V gene are SGHRS and YFSETQ. The CDR3 has 14 amino acids. CDR3 region: CASSIRAANTEAFF. The CDR3 DNA follows: TGCGCCAGCAGTATCCGGGCAGCGAACACTGAAGCTTTCTTT.

Notes on this clone: The sample holds other DNA sequences that translate to the same CDR3. This sequence joins TRBV6-6 and TRBJ2-5; D is unresolved. CDR1 MNHNY and CDR2 SVGAGI come from the germline V gene (reference sequence). The length of the CDR3 is 14 residues. V was pared by 0 bases and J by 2 bases, with 7 bases between. CDR3 protein: CASSYSGQQETQYF. DNA of the CDR3: TGTGCCAGCAGTTACTCCGGCCAGCAAGAGACCCAGTACTTC.

The sample holds one count of this clone. The V and J genes are TRBV27 and TRBJ1-2; D is undetermined. Germline CDR1 and CDR2: MNHEY and SMNVEV (reference sequence). Between the trimmed V and J ends, which lost 4 bases and 2 bases, there was a span of 11 bases. The CDR3 is 14 residues long. DNA of the CDR3: TGTGCCAGCAGTTCTTCAGAGCCAAACTATGGCTACACCTTC. Translating gives CASSSSEPNYGYTF.

This chain joins TRBV30 and TRBJ2-1; 7 bases agree with TRBD2. V lost 3 bases, J lost 2 bases, and 7 bases stayed unmatched. From germline, CDR1 is GTSNPN and CDR2 SVGIG (reference sequence). The CDR3 runs 15 residues. The CDR3 region has the DNA TGTGCCTGGAGCTCCGGCGGGGGTACCTACAATGAGCAGTTCTTC. Translating it yields CAWSSGGGTYNEQFF.

The chain joins TRBV5-8 to TRBJ2-3; no clear D. CDR1 and CDR2 from the germline V gene are SGHTS and YDEGEE. V lost 4 bases, J lost 5 bases, and 8 bases lay in between. CDR3 length equals 12 residues. Written as DNA, the CDR3 is TGTGCCAGCAGCCCTGTCGTAGATACGCAGTATTTT. Translating it yields CASSPVVDTQYF.

The chain employs TRBV5-5 and TRBJ1-1; 10 bases agree with TRBD1. V shed 3 bases, J shed 1 base, and the junction held 3 bases outside the gene matches. This CDR3 spans 15 amino acids. Germline values: CDR1 SGHKS, CDR2 YYEKEE (reference sequence). The CDR3 DNA follows: TGTGCCAGCAGCTCGGGACAGGGGCGGAACACTGAAGCTTTCTTT. It encodes CASSSGQGRNTEAFF.

The chain is built from TRBV6-6 and TRBJ2-5; TRBD2 matches at 8 bases. The germline V gene encodes CDR1 MNHNY and CDR2 SVGAGI (reference sequence). The V gene end was trimmed by 7 bases and the J gene end by 4 bases; junction bases not matched to a gene: 8. The CDR3 covers 14 residues. CDR3 DNA: TGTGCCAGCACCACTTCGGGGGGGCCAGAGACCCAGTACTTC. Amino acid sequence: CASTTSGGPETQYF.

This chain links TRBV5-1 with TRBJ2-7, with 8 nucleotides matching TRBD1. The CDR3 sequence is 13 residues long. V lost 7 bases, J lost 2 bases, and 5 bases stayed unmatched. Germline V gene data show CDR1 as SGHRS and CDR2 as YFSETQ. CDR3 loop: CASGTGGPYEQYF. CDR3 in DNA: TGCGCCAGCGGAACAGGGGGGCCCTACGAGCAGTACTTC.

This sequence joins TRBV10-3 and TRBJ2-1; 10 bases map to TRBD2. The CDR3 runs 19 residues. V was clipped by 0 bases and J by 12 bases; unmatched bases: 20. CDR1 and CDR2 from the germline V gene are ENHRY and SYGVKD. Here the CDR3 reads CAISESAPRLAGEKGVQFF. The CDR3 nucleotides read TGTGCCATCAGTGAGTCTGCCCCCCGGCTAGCGGGAGAAAAAGGGGTGCAGTTCTTC.